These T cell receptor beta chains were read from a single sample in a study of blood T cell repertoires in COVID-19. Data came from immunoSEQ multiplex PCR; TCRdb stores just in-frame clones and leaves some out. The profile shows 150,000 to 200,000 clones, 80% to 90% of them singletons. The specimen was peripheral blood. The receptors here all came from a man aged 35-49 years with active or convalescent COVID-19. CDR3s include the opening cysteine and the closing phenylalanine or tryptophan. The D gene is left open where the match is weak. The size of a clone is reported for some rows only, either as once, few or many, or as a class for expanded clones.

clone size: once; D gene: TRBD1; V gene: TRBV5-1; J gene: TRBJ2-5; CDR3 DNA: TGCGCCAGCAGCTCTGGGACAGAGGCGGGCCAGTACTTC; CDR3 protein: CASSSGTEAGQYF
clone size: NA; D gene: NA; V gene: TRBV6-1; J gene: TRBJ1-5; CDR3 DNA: TGTGCCAGCAGTGAAGCCACCATCAGACAGCCCCAGCATTTT; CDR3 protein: CASSEATIRQPQHF
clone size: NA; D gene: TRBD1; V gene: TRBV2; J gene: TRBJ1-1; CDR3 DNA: TGTGCCAGCAATAACAGGGGATCGGGCACTGAAGCTTTCTTT; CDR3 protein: CASNNRGSGTEAFF
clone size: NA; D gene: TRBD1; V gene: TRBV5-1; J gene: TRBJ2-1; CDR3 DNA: TGCGCCAGCAGCGGGGGACAGGGGAACTCCTACAATGAGCAGTTCTTC; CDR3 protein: CASSGGQGNSYNEQFF
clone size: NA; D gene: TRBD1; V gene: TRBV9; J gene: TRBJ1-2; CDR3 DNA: TGTGCCAGCGGACGACCTGGGACAGGGCAGGACTATGGCTACACCTTC; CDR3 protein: CASGRPGTGQDYGYTF
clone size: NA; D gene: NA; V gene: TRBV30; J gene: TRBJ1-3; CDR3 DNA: TGTGCCTGGAGTCATAGGGGAGGAACCGCTGGAAACACCATATATTTT; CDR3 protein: CAWSHRGGTAGNTIYF
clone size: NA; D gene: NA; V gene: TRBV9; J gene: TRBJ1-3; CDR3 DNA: TGTGCCAGCAGCGTAGGACAGGACTCTGGAAACACCATATATTTT; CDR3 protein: CASSVGQDSGNTIYF
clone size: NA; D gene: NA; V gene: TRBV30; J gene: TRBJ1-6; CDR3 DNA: TGTGCCTGGAGAGATAGCTATAATTCACCCCTCCACTTT; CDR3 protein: CAWRDSYNSPLHF
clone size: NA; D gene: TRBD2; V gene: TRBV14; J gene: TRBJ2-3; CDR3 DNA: TGTGCCAGCAGCCAAGAGACGGGGGGTATTAATCCAGATACGCAGTATTTT; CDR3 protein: CASSQETGGINPDTQYF
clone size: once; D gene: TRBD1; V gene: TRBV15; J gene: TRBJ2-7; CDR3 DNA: TGTGCCACCAGCAGCGAGACAGGGGGATCCTACGAGCAGTACTTC; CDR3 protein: CATSSETGGSYEQYF
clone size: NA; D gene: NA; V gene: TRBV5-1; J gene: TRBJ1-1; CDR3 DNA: TGCGCCAGCAGCTTGCCCGCCGGGGGGAACACTGAAGCTTTCTTT; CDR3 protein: CASSLPAGGNTEAFF
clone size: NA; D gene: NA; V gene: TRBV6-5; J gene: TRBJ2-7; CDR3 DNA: TGTGCCAGCAGTTCGGACAGCTATCTCTACGAGCAGTACTTC; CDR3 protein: CASSSDSYLYEQYF
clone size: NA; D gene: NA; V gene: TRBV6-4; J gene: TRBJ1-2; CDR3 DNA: TGTGCCAGCAGCCTTGGGGGGATCATAAGCTACACCTTC; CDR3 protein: CASSLGGIISYTF
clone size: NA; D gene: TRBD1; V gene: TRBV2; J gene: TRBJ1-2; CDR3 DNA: TGTGCCAGCAGGGGGACAGGACCCTATGGCTACACCTTC; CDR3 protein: CASRGTGPYGYTF